This T cell receptor beta chain was recovered during a study of blood T cell repertoires in COVID-19. At the level of the study: Collection of acute and convalescent COVID-19 samples took place in the United States, Italy and Spain.

The germline V and J ends were trimmed by 9 bases and 6 bases, with 14 bases remaining between them. Germline V lookup: CDR1 KGHSH, CDR2 LQKENI. This CDR3 comprises 12 residues. Assay used: immunoSEQ multiplex PCR; TCRdb lists only in-frame clones, some missing. The table lists about 160,000 clones, 60% to 85% of them singletons. The chain has TRBV18 and TRBJ1-1; tentative D call: TRBD1 (6 bases). Sequencing was carried out using peripheral blood. The receptor was derived from a woman in her fifties or sixties with COVID-19, enrolled during active disease. The CDR3 sequence: CASSTGTSEAFF. The CDR3 nucleotides read TGTGCCAGTTCTACAGGGACATCTGAAGCTTTCTTT.